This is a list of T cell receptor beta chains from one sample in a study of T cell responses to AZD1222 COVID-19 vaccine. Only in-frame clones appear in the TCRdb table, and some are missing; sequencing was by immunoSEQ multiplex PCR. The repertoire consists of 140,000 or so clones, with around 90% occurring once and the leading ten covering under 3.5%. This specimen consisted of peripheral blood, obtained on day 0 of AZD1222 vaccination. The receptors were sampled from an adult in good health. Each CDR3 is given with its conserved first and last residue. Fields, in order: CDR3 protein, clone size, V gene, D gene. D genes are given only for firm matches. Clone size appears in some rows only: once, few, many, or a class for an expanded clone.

CASRSGQGGGYTF,-,TRBV6-5,TRBD1
CASSRDRWGGEQFF,-,TRBV6-5,TRBD1
CASSPGQGMFQPQHF,-,TRBV18,TRBD1
CASTRTGEWEKLFF,-,TRBV28,TRBD1
CASSSDIIVAYGYTF,-,TRBV4-2,-
CASSPQTGPNEKLFF,-,TRBV7-2,-
CASSFQGEAEETQYF,once,TRBV5-1,-
CASSHRDREYGYTF,few,TRBV19,TRBD1
CASSSKGNTEAFF,-,TRBV6-4,-
CASSHPPRWSFQPQHF,-,TRBV6-2/TRBV6-3,-
CASEPGQSNTEAFF,-,TRBV19,TRBD1
CASSVEGGLGYGYTF,-,TRBV4-3,-
CSGGRVGADTQYF,-,TRBV29-1,-
CASSSVDRAVPEAFF,-,TRBV6-2/TRBV6-3,TRBD1
CASSFGEEVYTF,-,TRBV5-4,-
CASSASGSHGTQYF,few,TRBV9,TRBD2
CASSLGLAGVRGGETQYF,-,TRBV5-4,TRBD2
CAIEDDRDSTDTQYF,-,TRBV10-3,-
CASRHKRQGGEKLFF,-,TRBV6-5,TRBD1
CASSRGLREQFF,-,TRBV11-2,TRBD1
CASSIRGREIYNEQFF,-,TRBV19,TRBD2
CASSLDELEAFF,-,TRBV7-9,-
CASSQDRVVGELFF,-,TRBV4-1,-
CAWSVGLLLGEDTIYF,-,TRBV30,-
CASSSTANSPLHF,-,TRBV19,-
CAIKGGQANEKLFF,-,TRBV10-3,-
CAISEGAGSSEYF,once,TRBV10-3,-
CAWSVRRAGQYEQYF,few,TRBV30,-
CASSLGGAPYEQYF,-,TRBV5-6,-
CASSYLRGLDTGELFF,-,TRBV6-5,TRBD1
CASSYGNYGYTF,-,TRBV12-3/TRBV12-4,-
CASRTTNTGGNTIYF,-,TRBV4-3,-
CASSQTGGYGYTF,-,TRBV23-1,TRBD1
CASSESSGGEKLFF,-,TRBV2,-
CASSRGISDTEAFF,-,TRBV19,-
CASSNQGYTEAFF,-,TRBV7-8,-
CASSPGGVGDNEQFF,-,TRBV4-3,TRBD2
CASSMGLFRASGSHTDTQYF,-,TRBV19,TRBD2
CASTSRGDPNYGYTF,-,TRBV6-6,-
CASSDLPGGREQFF,-,TRBV5-1,TRBD1
CASSPSGGTNTGELFF,-,TRBV7-8,TRBD1
CARRIVDQPQHF,once,TRBV19,-
CASSIGFGDIQYF,-,TRBV21-1,-
CASSRLLAGGYNEQFF,-,TRBV4-3,TRBD2
CASQRYNEQFF,-,TRBV6-5,-
CASRPAARVAQYF,-,TRBV28,-
CASSLTGHNTGELFF,-,TRBV11-2,-
CASSPPAGGPTDTQYF,-,TRBV7-7,TRBD2
CASSQDPESNSPLHF,-,TRBV3-1/TRBV3-2,-
CASSPLAGALSSYNEQFF,-,TRBV14,TRBD2
CASSLVSGGHGYTF,-,TRBV7-9,-
CASSDGGSGDTGELFF,-,TRBV6-4,-
CASSLAAGTYNSPLHF,-,TRBV7-9,-
CASSLWAGTGGSYEQYF,-,TRBV28,TRBD1
CASRADDGYYGYTF,-,TRBV2,-
CASSYGQVDEQYF,-,TRBV7-9,TRBD1
CASSDPQGGDGYTF,-,TRBV10-1,-
CASSQEVLGIGYTF,-,TRBV3-1/TRBV3-2,-
CASSQQASYGYTF,-,TRBV6-5,-
CASSYGSEASDTQYF,-,TRBV6-5,-